This T cell receptor beta chain appears in the sequencing data of a study of beta chain features in type 1 diabetes. Trimming left V 1 base short and J 12 bases short, with 16 bases between. The CDR3 spans 14 residues. Germline CDR1 is LGHNA and CDR2 is YNFKEQ. The whole isolated RNA underwent reverse transcription, so sequencing captured expressed TCRB transcripts. Clones were read by immunoSEQ multiplex PCR, and TCRdb kept only the in-frame ones, dropping some. The profile shows around 430,000 clones, around 28% of them singletons. This clone has only a few counts. This receptor was identified in a man aged 18 to 30 in good health. The chain combines TRBV4-2 with TRBJ2-1; D is uncertain. Material for sequencing was naive CD4+ T cells from blood. The CDR3 region is CASSQGQGMSAQFF. In DNA form, the CDR3 reads TGTGCCAGCAGCCAAGGCCAAGGAATGTCGGCGCAGTTCTTC.